The clone carrying this T cell receptor beta chain was picked up a small number of times. This specimen belongs to a study of blood T cell repertoires in COVID-19. Germline-derived CDR1 and CDR2 are GTSNPN and SVGIG (reference sequence). Trimming at V came to 5 bases and at J to 6 bases, leaving 7 bases not matched to a gene. This CDR3 region has 13 residues. Authors' data handling: Estimated nucleated cell counts came from reference gene primer amplification. Clones were sequenced by immunoSEQ multiplex PCR, and TCRdb holds only the in-frame ones, with some missing. V, J and clone size are those of that table, while D and trimming were read from the DNA. The repertoire holds some 240,000 clones, with around nine tenths as singletons.

The specimen was peripheral blood. The sequence was obtained from a man aged 60 to 75 with COVID-19, enrolled during active disease. The rearrangement uses TRBV30 and TRBJ1-1; 9 nucleotides agree with TRBD1. The CDR3 is CAWWDRDPPEAFF. The DNA for the CDR3 is TGTGCCTGGTGGGACAGGGACCCACCTGAAGCTTTCTTT.